This TCR beta chain came from a study of T-cell memory formation after mild COVID-19. Across the study: Clustering of TCRs was largely donor specific.

TCRdb analysed the 5' RACE reads with MiXCR anew, one entry per CDR3 protein. The sample shows about 430,000 distinct CDR3 sequences, 20% to 25% of them seen only once. Study-wide results and limits: Pre-infection memory carried some responding clones, suggesting that cross-reactive memory joined. The study found balanced CD4/CD8 in clones contracting day 15 to 85 and a CD4+ lean in later expanders.

Details on this clonotype: The target antigen is unknown.

The J segment lost 4 bases and the V segment lost 1 base, leaving 10 bases of the junction unmatched. The CDR3 covers 17 residues. Germline CDR1 and CDR2: SGHRS and YFSETQ. Material for sequencing was PBMCs or a T cell subset sorted from them (not recorded which). The chain couples TRBV5-1 to TRBJ1-1; 10 bases agree with TRBD1. This TCR came from an adult woman who had mild COVID-19 (a few samples of this study predate the infection). Cell type and time point are not known. DNA for the CDR3: TGCGCCAGCAGCTTGTGGGGGGACAGGGGTGGCGGCACTGAAGCTTTCTTT. Protein product: CASSLWGDRGGGTEAFF.